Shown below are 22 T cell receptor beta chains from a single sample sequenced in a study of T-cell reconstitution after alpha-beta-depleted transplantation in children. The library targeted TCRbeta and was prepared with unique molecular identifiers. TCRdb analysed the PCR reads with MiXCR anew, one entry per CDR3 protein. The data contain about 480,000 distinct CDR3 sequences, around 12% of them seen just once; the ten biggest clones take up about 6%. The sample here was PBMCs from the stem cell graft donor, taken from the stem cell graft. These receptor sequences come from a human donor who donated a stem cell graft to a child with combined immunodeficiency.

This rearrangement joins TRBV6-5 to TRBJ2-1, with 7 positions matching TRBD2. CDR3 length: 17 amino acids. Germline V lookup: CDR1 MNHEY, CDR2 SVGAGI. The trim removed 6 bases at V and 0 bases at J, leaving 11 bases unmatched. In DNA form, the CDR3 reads TGTGCCAGCAGCCGCGCCTACGGGAGGTCCTCCTACAATGAGCAGTTCTTC. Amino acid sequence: CASSRAYGRSSYNEQFF.

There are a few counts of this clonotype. The CDR3 bases are TGTGCCACCAGTGACCGCCCAGGGGTCCTATACAATGAGCAGTTCTTC. Protein sequence: CATSDRPGVLYNEQFF. V gene TRBV24-1 combines with J gene TRBJ2-1, with D perhaps TRBD1 (6 bases). The CDR3 runs to 16 residues. Between the trimmed V and J ends, which lost 4 bases and 4 bases, there was a span of 16 bases. Germline loops: CDR1 KGHDR, CDR2 SFDVKD.

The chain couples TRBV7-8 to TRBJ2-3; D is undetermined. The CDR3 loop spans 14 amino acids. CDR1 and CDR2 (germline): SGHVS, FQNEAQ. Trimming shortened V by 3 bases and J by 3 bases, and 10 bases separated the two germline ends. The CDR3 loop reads CASSLGRFTDTQYF. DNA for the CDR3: TGTGCCAGCAGCTTGGGCCGTTTTACAGATACGCAGTATTTT.

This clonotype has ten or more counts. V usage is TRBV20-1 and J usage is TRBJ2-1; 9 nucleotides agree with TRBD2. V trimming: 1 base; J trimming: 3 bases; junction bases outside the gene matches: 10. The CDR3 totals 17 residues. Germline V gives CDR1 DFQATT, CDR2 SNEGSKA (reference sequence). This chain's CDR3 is CSARGAPTSGLYNEQFF. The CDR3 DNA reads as TGCAGTGCTAGAGGCGCCCCGACTAGCGGCCTCTACAATGAGCAGTTCTTC.

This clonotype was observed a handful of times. The CDR3 loop is CASSLDGLGTETQYF. In DNA form, the CDR3 reads TGTGCCAGCAGCTTAGACGGTTTAGGGACAGAGACCCAGTACTTC. The chain carries TRBV11-2 and TRBJ2-5; D is perhaps TRBD1 or TRBD2 (5 bases each). This CDR3 is built from 15 residues. V gave up 0 bases and J gave up 4 bases, with 12 bases separating them. Looked up from germline, CDR1 is SGHAT and CDR2 is FQNNGV.

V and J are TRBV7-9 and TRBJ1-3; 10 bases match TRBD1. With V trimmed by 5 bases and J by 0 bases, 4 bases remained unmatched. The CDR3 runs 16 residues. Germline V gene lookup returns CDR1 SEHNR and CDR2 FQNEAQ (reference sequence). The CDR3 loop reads CASSTGQGSSGNTIYF. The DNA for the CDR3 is TGTGCCAGCAGCACGGGACAGGGGAGCTCTGGAAACACCATATATTTT.

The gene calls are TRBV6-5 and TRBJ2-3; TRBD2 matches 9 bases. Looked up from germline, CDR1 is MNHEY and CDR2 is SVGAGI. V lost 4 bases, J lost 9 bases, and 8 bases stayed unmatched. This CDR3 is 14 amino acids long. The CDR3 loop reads CASSSSGGPATQYF. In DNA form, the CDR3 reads TGTGCCAGCAGTTCGAGCGGGGGGCCGGCCACGCAGTATTTT.

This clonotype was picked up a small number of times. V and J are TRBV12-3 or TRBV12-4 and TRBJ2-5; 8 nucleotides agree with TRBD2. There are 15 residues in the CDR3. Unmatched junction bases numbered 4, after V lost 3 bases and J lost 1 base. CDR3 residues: CASSFSGTFQETQYF. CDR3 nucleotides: TGTGCCAGCAGTTTTAGCGGGACCTTCCAAGAGACCCAGTACTTC.

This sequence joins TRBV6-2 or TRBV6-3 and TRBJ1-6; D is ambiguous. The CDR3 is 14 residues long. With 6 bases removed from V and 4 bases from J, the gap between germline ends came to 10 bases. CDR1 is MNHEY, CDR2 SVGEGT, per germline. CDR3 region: CASREGLYNSPLHF. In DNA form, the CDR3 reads TGTGCCAGCAGGGAAGGACTTTATAATTCACCCCTCCACTTT.

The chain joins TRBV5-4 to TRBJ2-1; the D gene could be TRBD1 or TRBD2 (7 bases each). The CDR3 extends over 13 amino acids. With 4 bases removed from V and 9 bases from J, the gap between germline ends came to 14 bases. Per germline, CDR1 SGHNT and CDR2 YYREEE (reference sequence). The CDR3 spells CASSPPGGGEQFF. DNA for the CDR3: TGTGCCAGCAGCCCTCCAGGGGGGGGTGAGCAGTTCTTC.

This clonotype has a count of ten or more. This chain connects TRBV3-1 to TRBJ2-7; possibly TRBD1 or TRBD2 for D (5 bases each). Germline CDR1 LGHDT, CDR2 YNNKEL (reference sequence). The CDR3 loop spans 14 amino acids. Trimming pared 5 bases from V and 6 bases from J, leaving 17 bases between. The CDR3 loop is CASSNKMLGTEQYF. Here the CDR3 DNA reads TGTGCCAGCAGCAACAAGATGTTAGGGACCGAGCAGTACTTC.

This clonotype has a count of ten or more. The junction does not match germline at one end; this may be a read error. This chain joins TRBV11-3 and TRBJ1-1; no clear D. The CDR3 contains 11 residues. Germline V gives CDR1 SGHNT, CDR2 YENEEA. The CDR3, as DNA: TGTGCCAGCAGTTTAGGTGCTGAAGCTTTCTTT. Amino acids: CASSLGAEAFF.

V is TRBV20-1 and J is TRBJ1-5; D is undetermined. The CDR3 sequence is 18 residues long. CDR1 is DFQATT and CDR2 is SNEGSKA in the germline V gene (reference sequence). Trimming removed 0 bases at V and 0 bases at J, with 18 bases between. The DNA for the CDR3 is TGCAGTGCTAGAGATCCTGGCCCGGAGGTTTATAGCAATCAGCCCCAGCATTTT. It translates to CSARDPGPEVYSNQPQHF.

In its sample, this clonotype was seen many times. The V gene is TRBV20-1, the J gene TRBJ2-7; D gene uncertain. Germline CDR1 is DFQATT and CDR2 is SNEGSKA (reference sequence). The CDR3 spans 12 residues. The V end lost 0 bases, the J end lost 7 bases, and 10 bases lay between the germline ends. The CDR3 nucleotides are TGCAGTGCTAGAGATGAAGGGTGGGAGCAGTACTTC. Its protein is CSARDEGWEQYF.

CDR3 DNA: TGTGCCAGCAGCTTAGATTGGGCTGCGGATCAGCCCCAGCATTTT. Amino acids: CASSLDWAADQPQHF. The rearrangement uses TRBV11-2 and TRBJ1-5; the D is unclear. The length of the CDR3 is 15 residues. V lost 0 bases and J 5 bases, leaving 11 bases between the germline ends. Germline loops: CDR1 SGHAT, CDR2 FQNNGV.

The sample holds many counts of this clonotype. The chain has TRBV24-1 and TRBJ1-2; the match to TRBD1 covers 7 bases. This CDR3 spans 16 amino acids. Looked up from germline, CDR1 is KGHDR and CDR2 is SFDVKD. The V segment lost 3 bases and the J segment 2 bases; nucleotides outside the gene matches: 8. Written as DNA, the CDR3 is TGTGCCACCAGTGATGGGCGACAGGGAAGAAACTATGGCTACACCTTC. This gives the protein CATSDGRQGRNYGYTF.

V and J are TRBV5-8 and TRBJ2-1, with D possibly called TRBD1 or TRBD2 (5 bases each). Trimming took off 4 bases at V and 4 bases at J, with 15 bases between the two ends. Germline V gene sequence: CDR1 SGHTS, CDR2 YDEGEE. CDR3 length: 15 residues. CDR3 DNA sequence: TGTGCCAGCAGCGTAGACCCGGGACGATACAATGAGCAGTTCTTC. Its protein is CASSVDPGRYNEQFF.

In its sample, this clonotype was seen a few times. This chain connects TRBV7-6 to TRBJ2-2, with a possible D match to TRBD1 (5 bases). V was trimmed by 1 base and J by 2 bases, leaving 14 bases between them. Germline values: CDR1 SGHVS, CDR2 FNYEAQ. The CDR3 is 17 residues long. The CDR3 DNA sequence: TGTGCCAGCAGCTTAGTATCGCGCCAGGGAAACACCGGGGAGCTGTTTTTT. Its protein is CASSLVSRQGNTGELFF.

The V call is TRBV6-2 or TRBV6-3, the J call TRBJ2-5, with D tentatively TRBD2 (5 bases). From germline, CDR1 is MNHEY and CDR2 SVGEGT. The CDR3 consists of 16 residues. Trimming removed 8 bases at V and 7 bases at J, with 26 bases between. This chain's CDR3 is CASSERGRVPEGTQYF. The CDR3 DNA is TGTGCCAGCTCCGAACGAGGGCGGGTCCCCGAAGGGACCCAGTACTTC.

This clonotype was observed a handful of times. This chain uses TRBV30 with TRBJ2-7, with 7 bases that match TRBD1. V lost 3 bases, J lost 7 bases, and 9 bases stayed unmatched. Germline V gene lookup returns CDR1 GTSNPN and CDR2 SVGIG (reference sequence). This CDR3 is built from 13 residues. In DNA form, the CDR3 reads TGTGCCTGGAGCTTCGGGACAGTTGGGGAGCAGTACTTC. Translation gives CAWSFGTVGEQYF. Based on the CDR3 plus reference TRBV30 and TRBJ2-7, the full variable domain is SQTIHQWPATLVQPVGSPLSLECTVEGTSNPNLYWYRQAAGRGLQLLFYSVGIGQISSEVPQNLSASRPQDRQFILSSKKLLLSDSGFYLCAWSFGTVGEQYFGPGTRLTVT.

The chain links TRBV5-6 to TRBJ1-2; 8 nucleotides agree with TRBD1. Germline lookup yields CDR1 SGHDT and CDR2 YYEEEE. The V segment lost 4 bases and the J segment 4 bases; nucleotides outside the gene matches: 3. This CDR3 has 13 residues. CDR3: CASSRTGIYGYTF. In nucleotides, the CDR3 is TGTGCCAGCAGCAGGACAGGGATCTATGGCTACACCTTC.

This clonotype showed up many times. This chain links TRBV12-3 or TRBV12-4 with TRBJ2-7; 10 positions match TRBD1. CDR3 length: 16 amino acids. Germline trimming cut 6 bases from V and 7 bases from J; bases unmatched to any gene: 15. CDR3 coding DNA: TGTGCCAGCAGCTCCTGGGCGGGGACAGGGGAAAGGGAGCAGTACTTC. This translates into CASSSWAGTGEREQYF.